A single sample gave rise to the 2 T cell receptor beta chains below, sequenced in a study of T-cell memory formation after mild COVID-19. From the 5' RACE reads, TCRdb called clonotypes with MiXCR, one entry per CDR3 protein. The data contain 140,000 to 150,000 distinct CDR3 sequences, 15% to 20% of them seen just once; the ten biggest clones take up 2% to 2.5%. The source material was PBMCs or a T cell subset sorted from them (not recorded which). Receptors were obtained from an adult woman who had mild COVID-19 (a few samples of this study predate the infection). Cell type and time point are not known.

This clonotype was recorded a few times. This chain joins TRBV7-9 and TRBJ2-5; 8 bases fit TRBD2. The CDR3 is made up of 13 amino acids. The V and J ends lost 1 base and 7 bases, in that order; junction bases with no gene match: 2. CDR1 and CDR2 from the germline V gene are SEHNR and FQNEAQ (reference sequence). The DNA of the CDR3 is TGTGCCAGCAGCTTAGTACTAGCGGCGACCCAGTACTTC. It specifies CASSLVLAATQYF.

This clonotype was recorded a few times. This chain's CDR3 is CASGPRDQPQHF. CDR3 nucleotide sequence: TGTGCCAGCGGGCCCCGAGATCAGCCCCAGCATTTT. This rearrangement joins TRBV9 to TRBJ1-5; D not certain. The CDR3 spans 12 residues. V lost 7 bases and J 5 bases, leaving 10 bases between the germline ends. Germline V gives CDR1 SGDLS, CDR2 YYNGEE. The full variable domain, rest sourced from reference TRBV9 and TRBJ1-5, is DSGVTQTPKHLITATGQRVTLRCSPRSGDLSVYWYQQSLDQGLQFLIQYYNGEERAKGNILERFSAQQFPDLHSELNLSSLELGDSALYFCASGPRDQPQHFGDGTRLSIL.